This T cell receptor (beta chain) was recovered during a study of blood T cells in healthy people across ages. Primers used in a second PCR of about 7 to 12 cycles were a sample-barcoded 5' primer and a J-beta primer mix. Each cDNA molecule was tagged by a template-switch adaptor that had 12 random nucleotides. Via MiXCR, TCRdb re-called the 5' RACE reads, giving one row per CDR3 protein. The sample yields approximately 880,000 distinct CDR3 sequences, about 44% seen once. With respect to this clonotype: What it binds is not known.

This CDR3 has 15 residues. CDR1 is LNHNV and CDR2 is YYDKDF in the germline V gene (reference sequence). With V trimmed by 5 bases and J by 2 bases, 7 bases remained unmatched. Study results and caveats: Older age went with lower TCR beta diversity per million T cells, in a roughly linear way. Comparison with aged donors showed that long-lived donors had more naive CD4+ cells and higher diversity.

The sequence came from a man between 25 and 39 years old in good health. The chain has TRBV15 and TRBJ2-7, with 9 bases lining up with TRBD1. The sequencing input was blood. The CDR3 reads CATSGAGTGPYEQYF. The CDR3 DNA reads as TGTGCCACCAGCGGCGCAGGGACAGGGCCCTACGAGCAGTACTTC.